One sample yielded the 27 T cell receptor beta chains listed below, sequenced in a study. MiXCR was run by TCRdb on the RT-PCR reads, yielding one entry per CDR3 protein. The sample includes 650,000 to 800,000 distinct CDR3 sequences, approximately 14% of them seen just once. Specimen: memory CD4+ T cells from blood. All receptors derive from a female donor in good health, serving as a healthy control.

The sample holds a few counts of this clonotype. The J gene is TRBJ2-1, the V gene TRBV21-1; the DNA was not compared with TRBD2, the D call given in the table. TRBV21-1 is a recognized pseudogene. This CDR3 has 15 residues. DNA for the CDR3: TGTGCCAGCAGCAAAGGGCTAGCGGGGTGCAATGAGCAGTTCTTC. Residues: CASSKGLAGCNEQFF.

The V and J genes are TRBV4-3 and TRBJ2-6, with 7 bases identical to TRBD1. Germline V gene sequence: CDR1 LGHNA, CDR2 YSLEER. With V trimmed by 3 bases and J by 4 bases, 6 bases remained unmatched. There are 16 residues in the CDR3. The CDR3 DNA follows: TGCGCCAGCAGCCAGAGACAGGGTACCGGGGCCAACGTCCTGACTTTC. Translating gives CASSQRQGTGANVLTF.

The table lists this clonotype with many counts. The CDR3 coding sequence is TGCAGCGCAGCCAAACAGGGAAGAGAGACCCAGTACTTC. This gives the protein CSAAKQGRETQYF. V and J are TRBV29-1 and TRBJ2-5; D may be TRBD1 (6 bases). The V end lost 7 bases, the J end lost 4 bases, and 16 bases lay between the germline ends. Germline lookup yields CDR1 SQVTM and CDR2 ANQGSEA. The CDR3 has 13 amino acids.

The V gene is TRBV20-1, the J gene TRBJ2-1; 8 positions match TRBD2. Germline lookup yields CDR1 DFQATT and CDR2 SNEGSKA (reference sequence). This CDR3 has 11 amino acids. Trimming at V came to 2 bases and at J to 9 bases, leaving 0 bases not matched to a gene. CDR3 residues: CSARLAGEQFF. CDR3 coding DNA: TGCAGTGCTAGACTAGCGGGTGAGCAGTTCTTC.

On this clonotype itself: This could be a read error, since a much larger clone is one nucleotide away. The rearrangement links TRBV20-1 to TRBJ2-7; TRBD2 matches at 8 bases. From germline, CDR1 is DFQATT and CDR2 SNEGSKA (reference sequence). The CDR3 length is 12 residues. CDR3 DNA sequence: TGCAGTGCTAGCGGGAGGGCCTACGGGCAGTACTTC. It translates to CSASGRAYGQYF.

This clonotype came up a few times. The V and J genes are TRBV7-9 and TRBJ1-4; TRBD1 matches 8 bases. After removal of 6 bases from V and 7 bases from J, the junction contained 13 bases not matched to a gene. The germline CDR1 and CDR2 sequences are SEHNR and FQNEAQ (reference sequence). The CDR3 covers 16 residues. CDR3 loop: CASSSRTGPNSEKLFF. DNA of the CDR3: TGTGCCAGCAGTTCCCGGACAGGGCCGAATTCTGAAAAACTGTTTTTT. Supplemented by reference TRBV7-9 and TRBJ1-4, the full variable domain reads DTGVSQNPRHKITKRGQNVTFRCDPISEHNRLYWYRQTLGQGPEFLTYFQNEAQLEKSRLLSDRFSAERPKGSFSTLEIQRTEQGDSAMYLCASSSRTGPNSEKLFFGSGTQLSVL.

The gene calls are TRBV7-2 and TRBJ2-4; 7 nucleotides match TRBD2. After removal of 0 bases from V and 0 bases from J, the junction contained 8 bases not matched to a gene. Germline lookup yields CDR1 SGHTA and CDR2 FQGNSA. This CDR3 is built from 18 residues. The CDR3 loop is CASSLAPSGMVAKNIQYF. CDR3 in DNA: TGTGCCAGCAGCTTAGCGCCGAGCGGGATGGTAGCCAAAAACATTCAGTACTTC.

To note about this clonotype: The junction and the germline gene differ at one end; a read error may be behind it. The chain links TRBV18 to TRBJ2-3; D tentatively fits TRBD1 or TRBD2 (5 bases each). The CDR3 is 14 residues long. Germline CDR1 reads KGHSH; CDR2 reads LQKENI. CDR3 bases: TGTGCCAGCTTACCAGGGACCCCCACAGATACGCAGTATTTT. Amino acids: CASLPGTPTDTQYF. Filled out from reference TRBV18 and TRBJ2-3, the complete variable domain reads NAGVMQNPRHLVRRRGQEARLRCSPMKGHSHVYWYRQLPEEGLKFMVYLQKENIIDESGMPKERFSAEFPKEGPSILRIQQVVRGDSAAYFCASLPGTPTDTQYFGPGTRLTVL.

Note on this clonotype: This could be a read error, since a much larger clone is one nucleotide away. The chain has TRBV27 and TRBJ2-1; 9 bases agree with TRBD1. The CDR3 sequence is 14 residues long. CDR1 is MNHEY, CDR2 SMNVEV, per germline (reference sequence). The CDR3 is CASNPTGGWNDQFF. The CDR3 DNA follows: TGTGCCAGCAATCCGACAGGGGGGTGGAATGATCAGTTCTTC.

This clonotype was seen a few times. The chain has TRBV12-3 or TRBV12-4 and TRBJ2-7, with 13 bases that match TRBD2. This CDR3 is 19 amino acids long. Trimming removed 4 bases from V and 6 bases from J; junction bases left unmatched: 18. CDR3 sequence reads: CASSSGTSGKARQPGEQYF. CDR3 nucleotide sequence: TGTGCCAGCAGTTCAGGGACTAGCGGGAAGGCCCGCCAACCGGGCGAGCAGTACTTC.

The rearrangement links TRBV9 to TRBJ2-5; 12 bases are shared with TRBD2. There are 16 residues in the CDR3. Germline trimming cut 3 bases from V and 2 bases from J; bases unmatched to any gene: 5. Germline V CDR1 and CDR2: SGDLS, YYNGEE. For the CDR3, the DNA is TGTGCCAGCAGCGGTAGGACTAGCGGGGTTCAAGAGACCCAGTACTTC. Protein: CASSGRTSGVQETQYF.

This clonotype has at least ten counts. The CDR3 sequence: CSVEDLGNEQFF. The CDR3 region has the DNA TGCAGCGTTGAAGATCTTGGCAATGAGCAGTTCTTC. This rearrangement joins TRBV29-1 to TRBJ2-1; D not certain. The CDR3 consists of 12 residues. The V and J ends lost 0 bases and 6 bases respectively, with 6 bases between them. Germline V gene lookup returns CDR1 SQVTM and CDR2 ANQGSEA.

The CDR3 protein is CASSLGAIYGYTF. The CDR3 DNA sequence: TGTGCCAGCAGCTTGGGGGCTATCTATGGCTACACCTTC. The genes are TRBV5-6 and TRBJ1-2; D is ambiguous. There are 13 residues in the CDR3. V shed 0 bases and J shed 4 bases, with 7 bases lying between them. Per the germline V gene, CDR1 is SGHDT and CDR2 is YYEEEE.

This clonotype was picked up a small number of times. V gene TRBV5-1 combines with J gene TRBJ2-7; 9 bases map to TRBD2. The length of the CDR3 is 14 residues. Germline V CDR1 and CDR2: SGHRS, YFSETQ. V lost 10 bases and J lost 7; bases outside the gene matches: 15. Here the CDR3 DNA reads TGCGCCGCGACCGGGCTAGCGGGGCCGTCTGAGCAGTACTTC. Translation gives CAATGLAGPSEQYF.

This sequence joins TRBV27 and TRBJ1-2; tentatively, D is TRBD1 (6 bases). Deletions cut 7 bases from V and 7 bases from J, with 19 bases between. The germline V gene has CDR1 MNHEY and CDR2 SMNVEV (reference sequence). There are 14 residues in the CDR3. CDR3 coding DNA: TGTGCCAGCACCCACCAACAAGAGGGGGGTGGCTACACCTTC. Its translation: CASTHQQEGGGYTF.

In this sample, this clonotype turned up a few times. The chain carries TRBV7-2 and TRBJ1-2; 10 bases match TRBD1. CDR3 length equals 14 residues. Trimming took 4 bases from V and 8 from J; bases not matched to a gene: 7. Looked up from germline, CDR1 is SGHTA and CDR2 is FQGNSA. CDR3 sequence (DNA): TGTGCCAGCAGCTCAAGACAGGGGGCAGGGGGCTACACCTTC. Its translation is CASSSRQGAGGYTF.

This clonotype has a count of ten or more. This chain connects TRBV15 to TRBJ2-5; 12 bases align to TRBD1. Germline V CDR1 and CDR2: LNHNV, YYDKDF (reference sequence). CDR3 length: 14 amino acids. V shed 5 bases and J 5 bases; nucleotides not matched to a gene: 3. Written as DNA, the CDR3 is TGTGCCACCAGCTGGGACAGGGGGCAGGAGACCCAGTACTTC. It is translated as CATSWDRGQETQYF.

The table lists this clonotype with many counts. This chain joins TRBV4-3 and TRBJ1-1; D is uncertain. Trimming took off 0 bases at V and 8 bases at J, with 13 bases between the two ends. Germline assignment: CDR1 LGHNA and CDR2 YSLEER. The CDR3 is made up of 14 amino acids. The chain's CDR3 is CASSQDLQRREAFF. In nucleotides, the CDR3 is TGCGCCAGCAGCCAAGATCTTCAGCGCAGGGAAGCTTTCTTT.

This chain connects TRBV5-1 to TRBJ2-3; 8 nucleotides match TRBD2. The CDR3 extends over 15 amino acids. The germline gives CDR1 SGHRS, CDR2 YFSETQ. V gave up 6 bases and J gave up 6 bases; unmatched junction bases: 12. The CDR3 sequence is CASTLPSGPGDTQYF. The DNA of the CDR3 is TGCGCCAGCACCCTCCCTAGCGGGCCTGGGGATACGCAGTATTTT.

This clonotype showed up just a few times. The rearrangement joins TRBV20-1 to TRBJ1-6; 7 bases map to TRBD1. V trimming: 6 bases; J trimming: 7 bases; junction bases outside the gene matches: 3. The CDR3 has 12 amino acids. Germline V lookup: CDR1 DFQATT, CDR2 SNEGSKA (reference sequence). CDR3 loop: CSAWDRNSPLHF. The CDR3 DNA reads as TGCAGTGCGTGGGACAGAAATTCACCCCTCCACTTT.

This clonotype occurred a few times. The V gene is TRBV20-1, the J gene TRBJ2-5, with TRBD2 matching 10 bases. Losses at the gene ends were 0 bases for V and 6 bases for J; bases not matched to a gene: 10. The CDR3 covers 16 residues. Germline-derived CDR1 and CDR2 are DFQATT and SNEGSKA (reference sequence). The CDR3 is CSARDGGAGGPKTQYF. The CDR3 DNA follows: TGCAGTGCTAGAGATGGGGGAGCGGGGGGGCCCAAGACCCAGTACTTC.

DNA of the CDR3: TGTGCCAGTAGTATAATGGTGGACAATGAGCAGTTCTTC. It encodes CASSIMVDNEQFF. The chain joins TRBV19 to TRBJ2-1; D uncertain. Per germline, CDR1 LNHDA and CDR2 SQIVND (reference sequence). Between the trimmed V and J ends, which lost 2 bases and 5 bases, there was a span of 7 bases. This CDR3 has 13 amino acids.

The CDR3 DNA follows: TGTGCCAGCAGCCATCCACAGGGTGAAGTCTACAATGAGCAGTTCTTC. It encodes CASSHPQGEVYNEQFF. V is TRBV7-9 and J is TRBJ2-1, with a possible D match to TRBD1 (6 bases). There are 16 residues in the CDR3. The germline CDR1 and CDR2 sequences are SEHNR and FQNEAQ (reference sequence). V gave up 5 bases and J gave up 3 bases, with 17 bases separating them.

V gene TRBV5-6 combines with J gene TRBJ2-7; no reliable D call. V was clipped by 4 bases and J by 3 bases, with 8 bases between them. The germline V gene has CDR1 SGHDT and CDR2 YYEEEE. The CDR3 covers 12 residues. Written as DNA, the CDR3 is TGTGCCAGCAGCACCCACATCTACGAGCAGTACTTC. Protein product: CASSTHIYEQYF.

This clonotype occurred a few times. This chain uses TRBV5-1 with TRBJ2-1, with 10 positions matching TRBD2. Germline trimming cut 0 bases from V and 9 bases from J; bases unmatched to any gene: 9. The CDR3 spans 16 residues. The germline V gene has CDR1 SGHRS and CDR2 YFSETQ. CDR3 bases: TGCGCCAGCAGCTTGGCCCCCGCTAGCGGGAGACCTGAGCAGTTCTTC. Residues: CASSLAPASGRPEQFF.

This clonotype has more than one count but fewer than ten. V and J are TRBV7-2 and TRBJ1-1, with a possible D match to TRBD1 (5 bases). Germline V gives CDR1 SGHTA, CDR2 FQGNSA. This CDR3 contains 15 residues. Between the trimmed V and J ends, which lost 3 bases and 4 bases, there was a span of 15 bases. The chain's CDR3 is CASSFSITRGTEAFF. The CDR3 nucleotides read TGTGCCAGCAGCTTCAGCATAACGAGGGGCACTGAAGCTTTCTTT. The entire variable domain, with the rest obtained from reference TRBV7-2 and TRBJ1-1, is as follows: GAGVSQSPSNKVTEKGKDVELRCDPISGHTALYWYRQSLGQGLEFLIYFQGNSAPDKSGLPSDRFSAERTGGSVSTLTIQRTQQEDSAVYLCASSFSITRGTEAFFGQGTRLTVV.

This clonotype was detected a few times. V usage is TRBV12-3 or TRBV12-4 and J usage is TRBJ2-3; 7 positions match TRBD1. Trimming removed 3 bases from V and 0 bases from J; junction bases left unmatched: 18. This CDR3 is built from 20 residues. The CDR3 sequence: CASSFFDLGQTLSSTDTQYF. The DNA for the CDR3 is TGTGCCAGCAGTTTTTTTGATTTGGGACAGACTCTTTCTAGCACAGATACGCAGTATTTT.